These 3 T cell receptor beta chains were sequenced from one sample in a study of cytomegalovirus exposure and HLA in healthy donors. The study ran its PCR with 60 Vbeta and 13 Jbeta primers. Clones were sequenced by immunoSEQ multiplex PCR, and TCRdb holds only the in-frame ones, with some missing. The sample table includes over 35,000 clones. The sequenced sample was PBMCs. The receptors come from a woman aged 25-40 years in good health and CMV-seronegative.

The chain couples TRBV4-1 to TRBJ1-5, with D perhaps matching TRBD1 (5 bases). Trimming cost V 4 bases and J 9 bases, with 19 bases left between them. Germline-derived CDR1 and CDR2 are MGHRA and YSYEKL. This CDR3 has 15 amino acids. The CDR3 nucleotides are TGCGCCAGCAGCCTTGGGACTGCCCCTGGGGCGCCCCAGCATTTT. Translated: CASSLGTAPGAPQHF.

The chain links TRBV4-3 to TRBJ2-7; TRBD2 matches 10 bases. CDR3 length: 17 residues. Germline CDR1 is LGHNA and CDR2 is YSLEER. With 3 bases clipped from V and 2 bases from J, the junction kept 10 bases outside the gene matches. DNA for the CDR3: TGCGCCAGCAGCCACCGTGATGTAGCGGGAGGCACCTACGAGCAGTACTTC. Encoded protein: CASSHRDVAGGTYEQYF.

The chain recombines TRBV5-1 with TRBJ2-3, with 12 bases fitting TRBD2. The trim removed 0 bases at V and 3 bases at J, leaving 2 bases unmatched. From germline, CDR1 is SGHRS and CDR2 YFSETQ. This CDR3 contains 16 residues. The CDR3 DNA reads TGCGCCAGCAGCTTGGTGCTAGCGGGAGGGACAGATACGCAGTATTTT. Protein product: CASSLVLAGGTDTQYF.